The 20 T cell receptor beta chains reported below all come from one sample, sequenced in a study of T cells in Graves' hyperthyroidism and ophthalmopathy. There were TCR beta CDR3 regions amplified from RNA transcripts. Using the HTBI primer set, a first-round RT-PCR was run on the TCR CDR3. TCRdb re-analysed the multiplex PCR reads in MiXCR, keeping a single row per CDR3 protein. Among around 600,000 distinct CDR3 sequences listed, approximately 14% were seen once. The source material was blood. These receptors were obtained from a woman under 30 with Graves' ophthalmopathy.

This clonotype was recorded many times. J is TRBJ2-3 and V is TRBV5-1; no firm D call. Germline V gene lookup returns CDR1 SGHRS and CDR2 YFSETQ. Trimming removed 1 base at V and 2 bases at J, with 8 bases between. The CDR3 runs 14 residues. CDR3 region: CASSLFAPTDTQYF. Written as DNA, the CDR3 is TGCGCCAGCAGCTTGTTCGCGCCCACAGATACGCAGTATTTT.

This clonotype occurred many times. The gene calls are TRBV2 and TRBJ2-7; no firm D call. Trimming left V 4 bases short and J 0 bases short, with 10 bases between. Germline assignment: CDR1 SNHLY and CDR2 FYNNEI. The CDR3 totals 14 residues. This CDR3 reads CASSGYYISYEQYF. The CDR3 nucleotides read TGTGCCAGCAGTGGTTACTACATCTCCTACGAGCAGTACTTC. Drawing the rest from reference TRBV2 and TRBJ2-7, the complete variable domain is EPEVTQTPSHQVTQMGQEVILRCVPISNHLYFYWYRQILGQKVEFLVSFYNNEISEKSEIFDDQFSVERPDGSNFTLKIRSTKLEDSAMYFCASSGYYISYEQYFGPGTRLTVT.

This clonotype was seen repeatedly, ten times or more. The CDR3 protein is CASIDWGGAYEQYF. DNA for the CDR3: TGTGCCAGCATCGATTGGGGGGGGGCCTACGAGCAGTACTTC. The gene calls are TRBV2 and TRBJ2-7, with 7 bases lining up with TRBD2. The CDR3 totals 14 residues. J gave up 2 bases and V 7 bases, and 8 bases lay outside the gene matches. The germline V gene encodes CDR1 SNHLY and CDR2 FYNNEI.

V is TRBV19 and J is TRBJ2-7; D gene uncertain. Germline V gene sequence: CDR1 LNHDA, CDR2 SQIVND (reference sequence). V lost 5 bases, J lost 4 bases, and 12 bases lay in between. The CDR3 has 13 amino acids. The CDR3 sequence is CASSSSHLYEQYF. DNA for the CDR3: TGTGCCAGTAGTTCTTCCCACCTTTACGAGCAGTACTTC.

This clonotype has more than one count but fewer than ten. The chain combines TRBV28 with TRBJ1-6, with 12 bases that match TRBD1. The CDR3 has 19 amino acids. V was clipped by 1 base and J by 7 bases; unmatched bases: 11. Germline assignment: CDR1 MDHEN and CDR2 SYDVKM. CDR3 nucleotides: TGTGCCAGCAGTTTATCCGGGACAGGGGGCAAGTGGAAAAATTCACCCCTCCACTTT. It specifies CASSLSGTGGKWKNSPLHF.

This clonotype was seen only a few times. The gene calls are TRBV7-9 and TRBJ2-2; 11 bases line up with TRBD1. Germline V gene sequence: CDR1 SEHNR, CDR2 FQNEAQ (reference sequence). The ends lost 1 base at V and 6 bases at J; junction bases unmatched: 7. This CDR3 region has 17 residues. The CDR3 loop is CASSLGRTGGASGELFF. In nucleotides, the CDR3 is TGTGCCAGCAGCTTAGGAAGGACAGGGGGCGCGTCCGGGGAGCTGTTTTTT.

This clonotype was seen at least ten times. This chain uses TRBV6-1 with TRBJ2-7; TRBD1 aligns across 7 bases. This CDR3 is built from 14 residues. V trimming: 6 bases; J trimming: 0 bases; junction bases outside the gene matches: 5. Germline-derived CDR1 and CDR2 are MNHNS and SASEGT. CDR3 loop: CASRADRTSYEQYF. In DNA form, the CDR3 reads TGTGCCAGCAGGGCGGACAGGACCTCCTACGAGCAGTACTTC.

This clonotype has more than one count but fewer than ten. This chain joins TRBV20-1 and TRBJ2-1; 7 positions match TRBD2. CDR3 length equals 14 residues. V shed 2 bases and J 3 bases; nucleotides not matched to a gene: 4. Germline V gene data show CDR1 as DFQATT and CDR2 as SNEGSKA (reference sequence). The CDR3 DNA is TGCAGTGCTAGACCTAGCGGCCGCTACAATGAGCAGTTCTTC. Residues: CSARPSGRYNEQFF.

This clonotype has ten or more counts. This chain connects TRBV11-2 to TRBJ2-7; 7 positions agree with TRBD2. Trimming cost V 6 bases and J 0 bases; bases outside gene matches: 8. This CDR3 has 15 residues. Germline V lookup: CDR1 SGHAT, CDR2 FQNNGV. The CDR3 sequence: CASSPNGGSSYEQYF. For the CDR3, the DNA is TGTGCCAGCAGTCCGAACGGGGGGAGCTCCTACGAGCAGTACTTC.

This clonotype was seen at least ten times. The rearrangement uses TRBV6-1 and TRBJ1-2; D is ambiguous. The CDR3 has 17 amino acids. Germline assignment: CDR1 MNHNS and CDR2 SASEGT. V shed 0 bases and J shed 1 base, with 15 bases lying between them. The CDR3 nucleotides are TGTGCCAGCAGTGAAGCGCTTCGCCAGGATTATAACTATGGCTACACCTTC. This gives the protein CASSEALRQDYNYGYTF.

This clonotype turned up a few times. This chain connects TRBV3-1 to TRBJ2-1; 9 bases map to TRBD2. The CDR3 length is 13 residues. Unmatched junction bases numbered 11, after V lost 8 bases and J lost 12 bases. Per the germline V gene, CDR1 is LGHDT and CDR2 is YNNKEL (reference sequence). CDR3 loop: CASGGSGRVGQFF. DNA for the CDR3: TGTGCCAGCGGTGGTAGCGGGAGAGTTGGGCAGTTCTTC.

This clonotype was seen a single time. A read error is possible here, since a much larger clone lies one base away. The chain couples TRBV20-1 to TRBJ2-3; D gene unclear. Germline loops: CDR1 DFQATT, CDR2 SNEGSKA (reference sequence). Trimming pared 1 base from V and 0 bases from J, leaving 11 bases between. The CDR3 extends over 15 amino acids. The CDR3 here is CSARVRRSSTDTQYF. The CDR3 nucleotides read TGCAGTGCTAGAGTCCGACGATCTAGCACAGATACGCAGTATTTT.

The V call is TRBV6-2 or TRBV6-3, the J call TRBJ1-5, with 10 nucleotides matching TRBD1. The germline V gene encodes CDR1 MNHEY and CDR2 SVGEGT. The CDR3 totals 16 residues. J lost 11 bases, V lost 1 base, and 11 bases had no gene match. CDR3 region: CASSYFGRTGGQTQHF. CDR3 bases: TGTGCCAGCAGTTACTTCGGGCGGACAGGGGGGCAGACCCAGCATTTT.

This clonotype was counted at least ten times. V usage is TRBV2 and J usage is TRBJ2-5; 7 bases line up with TRBD2. CDR1 is SNHLY and CDR2 is FYNNEI in the germline V gene. The CDR3 sequence is 14 residues long. V lost 5 bases, J lost 5 bases, and 8 bases stayed unmatched. Here the CDR3 reads CASSYGTKRETQYF. The CDR3 coding sequence is TGTGCCAGCAGTTACGGGACTAAGCGGGAGACCCAGTACTTC.

This clonotype has more than one count but fewer than ten. This sequence joins TRBV7-3 and TRBJ1-1; a weak D match, TRBD1 (5 bases). The V end was cut by 6 bases, the J end by 5 bases, with 13 bases between. Per the germline V gene, CDR1 is SGHTA and CDR2 is FQGTGA. The CDR3 loop spans 13 amino acids. DNA for the CDR3: TGTGCCAGCAGTCCAGTGGGGGGGACTGAAGCTTTCTTT. Protein sequence: CASSPVGGTEAFF.

The V call is TRBV12-3 or TRBV12-4, the J call TRBJ1-1, with 9 bases identical to TRBD1. This CDR3 is 15 amino acids long. V lost 5 bases, J lost 4 bases, and 8 bases stayed unmatched. The CDR3 reads CASSAGTGRTTEAFF. CDR3 sequence (DNA): TGTGCCAGCAGTGCCGGGACAGGGAGGACCACTGAAGCTTTCTTT.

Only a few counts were recorded for this clonotype. V and J are TRBV6-2 or TRBV6-3 and TRBJ2-1, with 8 bases aligning to TRBD1. Germline lookup yields CDR1 MNHEY and CDR2 SVGEGT. The CDR3 is 12 residues long. With 4 bases clipped from V and 15 bases from J, the junction kept 8 bases outside the gene matches. DNA for the CDR3: TGTGCCAGCAGTTCCCGACAGGGGAGAGGGTTCTTC. This sequence encodes CASSSRQGRGFF.

The V and J genes are TRBV5-1 and TRBJ2-7; D is possibly TRBD2 (6 bases). CDR1 SGHRS and CDR2 YFSETQ come from the germline V gene. V was clipped by 4 bases and J by 0 bases, with 17 bases between them. CDR3 length: 16 residues. CDR3 DNA sequence: TGCGCCAGCAGCCAAGATCGGGGGTTTTACTCCTACGAGCAGTACTTC. Amino acids: CASSQDRGFYSYEQYF.

This clonotype was seen repeatedly, ten times or more. The chain uses TRBV3-1 and TRBJ2-1; D uncertain. Germline values: CDR1 LGHDT, CDR2 YNNKEL (reference sequence). The CDR3 is 14 amino acids. V was clipped by 1 base and J by 5 bases, with 9 bases between them. The CDR3 protein is CASSQGLGHNEQFF. The CDR3 DNA is TGTGCCAGCAGCCAAGGTCTAGGTCACAATGAGCAGTTCTTC.

Comments on this clonotype: A much larger clone differs by one base, so this may be a read error. J is TRBJ1-1 and V is TRBV28, with 7 bases matching TRBD1. The CDR3 covers 14 residues. Germline V lookup: CDR1 MDHEN, CDR2 SYDVKM. CDR3 protein: CASLLSGGGGEASF. CDR3 nucleotide sequence: TGTGCCAGCCTCCTCTCAGGGGGGGGTGGGGAAGCTTCCTTT.